The rows below give T cell receptor beta chains drawn from one sample of a study of cytomegalovirus exposure and HLA in healthy donors. Produced via immunoSEQ multiplex PCR; TCRdb's table is partial and in-frame only. Here the sample spans about 140,000 clones, about 75% being singletons. The sample taken for sequencing was PBMCs. The receptors stem from a woman aged 30 to 39 in good health and CMV-seronegative. Each CDR3 is given with its conserved first and last residue. A D gene is named only where the DNA matches it firmly. The listing skips clone size in some rows; elsewhere it reads once, few, many or a size class.

d_call j_call clone_size v_call cdr3_length cdr3_aa cdr3_nt
- TRBJ2-2 - TRBV6-1 14 CASSENGNTGELFF TGTGCCAGCAGTGAGAACGGTAACACCGGGGAGCTGTTTTTT
- TRBJ1-5 - TRBV28 13 CASSLGAHQPQHF TGTGCCAGCAGTTTGGGGGCTCATCAGCCCCAGCATTTT
- TRBJ1-5 - TRBV5-5 16 CASSRGSSVDFQPQHF TGTGCCAGCAGCCGGGGGAGCTCCGTGGATTTTCAGCCCCAGCATTTT
- TRBJ2-1 few TRBV6-1 14 CASSDGQPYNEQFF TGTGCCAGCAGTGACGGACAGCCCTACAATGAGCAGTTCTTC
TRBD1 TRBJ1-1 - TRBV19 15 CASSAPGQGNTEAFF TGTGCCAGTAGTGCCCCGGGACAGGGGAACACTGAAGCTTTCTTT
- TRBJ1-1 - TRBV7-3 13 CASSRTVQGEAFF TGTGCCAGCAGCCGGACAGTTCAGGGTGAAGCTTTCTTT
- TRBJ2-5 few TRBV7-2 12 CASSSTGETQYF TGTGCCAGCTCCTCGACGGGGGAGACCCAGTACTTC
TRBD2 TRBJ2-7 - TRBV6-6 13 CASRRGSGYEQYF TGTGCCAGCCGGCGCGGGAGTGGATACGAGCAGTACTTC
- TRBJ1-2 - TRBV4-1 16 CASSQAGSGGLSGYTF TGCGCCAGCAGCCAAGCGGGGAGCGGCGGACTTAGCGGCTACACCTTC
- TRBJ2-7 - TRBV7-9 15 CASSSDRGAGEKQYF TGTGCCAGCAGCTCGGATCGCGGAGCGGGTGAAAAGCAGTACTTC
- TRBJ2-7 few TRBV18 15 CASSPESSLIGEQYF TGTGCCAGCTCACCTGAGTCTAGCCTTATCGGCGAGCAGTACTTC
- TRBJ2-5 - TRBV11-2 15 CASSLELREVQTQYF TGTGCCAGCAGCTTAGAGCTCAGGGAGGTACAGACCCAGTACTTC
- TRBJ2-1 - TRBV13 14 CASSLSVLEDEQFF TGTGCCAGCAGCCTCTCGGTCTTGGAGGACGAGCAGTTCTTC
- TRBJ1-2 - TRBV2 15 CASTTRIGQNYGYTF TGTGCCAGCACAACGCGTATCGGACAAAACTATGGCTACACCTTC
TRBD1 TRBJ2-1 - TRBV9 14 CASTLSWSDREQFF TGTGCCAGCACGTTGTCTTGGTCGGACAGGGAGCAGTTCTTC
- TRBJ2-1 few TRBV30 13 CAWAADSTNEQFF TGTGCCTGGGCGGCAGATTCAACCAATGAGCAGTTCTTC
- TRBJ2-6 - TRBV7-8 18 CASSLLPGPGSGANVLTF TGTGCCAGCAGCTTACTGCCAGGGCCAGGCTCTGGGGCCAACGTCCTGACTTTC
- TRBJ2-7 once TRBV20-1 11 CSARVRARQYF TGCAGTGCTAGAGTCAGGGCCAGACAGTACTTC
- TRBJ2-3 - TRBV4-1 18 CASSQDFSGGGRTDTQYF TGCGCCAGCAGCCAAGATTTTTCCGGGGGTGGTAGGACAGATACGCAGTATTTT
TRBD1 TRBJ2-3 - TRBV5-1 17 CASSLHRDRGSTDTQYF TGCGCCAGCAGCTTGCACCGGGACAGGGGAAGCACAGATACGCAGTATTTT
TRBD2 TRBJ2-1 - TRBV7-2 19 CASSLLGLAGGGTYNEQFF TGTGCCAGCAGCTTACTCGGACTAGCGGGAGGGGGGACCTACAATGAGCAGTTCTTC
- TRBJ1-2 - TRBV30 12 CAWSTGNGGYTF TGTGCCTGGAGTACCGGGAATGGCGGCTACACCTTC
TRBD1 TRBJ2-5 - TRBV5-5 14 CASSFPDRAETQYF TGTGCCAGCAGCTTCCCGGACAGGGCTGAGACCCAGTACTTC
- TRBJ1-6 - TRBV7-9 13 CSSRSDRNSPLHF TGTTCCAGCAGATCAGACAGGAATTCACCCCTCCACTTT
TRBD1 TRBJ1-2 - TRBV7-9 14 CASSLVTGGEGYTF TGTGCCAGCAGCTTAGTGACAGGGGGTGAGGGCTACACCTTC
TRBD1 TRBJ2-3 few TRBV2 16 CASSEGTGTSTDTQYF TGTGCCAGCAGTGAGGGGACAGGGACTAGCACAGATACGCAGTATTTT
- TRBJ2-3 - TRBV5-6 15 CASSALGASTDTQYF TGTGCCAGCAGCGCCCTAGGTGCGTCCACAGATACGCAGTATTTT
TRBD2 TRBJ2-1 - TRBV27 12 CAIRSGGVEQFF TGTGCTATTCGTAGCGGGGGGGTCGAGCAGTTCTTC
TRBD1 TRBJ2-1 - TRBV19 15 CASRPSGQVYNEQFF TGTGCCAGTAGACCCTCGGGACAGGTTTACAATGAGCAGTTCTTC
TRBD2 TRBJ2-5 - TRBV10-1 14 CASAPGGNQETQYF TGCGCCAGCGCACCGGGGGGAAACCAAGAGACCCAGTACTTC
TRBD1 TRBJ1-6 - TRBV5-6 17 CASSLASRDRGVSPLHF TGTGCCAGCAGCTTGGCGTCCCGGGACAGGGGCGTCTCACCCCTCCACTTT
- TRBJ1-2 many TRBV7-9 14 CASSALISNYGYTF TGTGCCAGCAGCGCCTTGATTAGTAACTATGGCTACACCTTC
- TRBJ2-5 - TRBV6-5 15 CASSPRSGLQETQYF TGTGCCAGCAGCCCCAGGTCAGGGCTCCAAGAGACCCAGTACTTC
TRBD1 TRBJ2-7 few TRBV7-8 13 CSSSLGQAYEQYF TGTTCCAGCAGCCTGGGACAGGCCTACGAGCAGTACTTC
TRBD2 TRBJ2-5 - TRBV2 12 CASGAGEETQYF TGTGCCAGCGGGGCGGGGGAGGAGACCCAGTACTTC
- TRBJ1-3 - TRBV16 15 CASSQSSGLGNTIYF TGTGCCAGCAGCCAATCGTCGGGACTTGGAAACACCATATATTTT
- TRBJ1-2 - TRBV6-4 15 CASSDSTTRDYGYTF TGTGCCAGCAGTGACTCGACGACTCGGGACTATGGCTACACCTTC
TRBD2 TRBJ2-1 - TRBV18 16 CASSPSLAGNYNEQFF TGTGCCAGCTCACCATCGCTAGCGGGGAACTACAATGAGCAGTTCTTC
TRBD1 TRBJ1-5 - TRBV4-1 15 CASSRSDRGEQPQHF TGCGCCAGCAGCCGCTCGGACAGGGGAGAACAGCCCCAGCATTTT
- TRBJ2-1 - TRBV2 17 CASSGRTSRQVYNEQFF TGTGCCAGCAGCGGCCGGACGAGCCGACAGGTCTACAATGAGCAGTTCTTC
- TRBJ2-2 - TRBV7-3 13 CASSSRGTGELFF TGTGCCAGCAGCTCAAGGGGGACCGGGGAGCTGTTTTTT
TRBD1 TRBJ1-6 few TRBV11-2 15 CASSPPAGGTTPLHF TGTGCCAGCAGCCCCCCCGCAGGGGGGACCACCCCCCTCCACTTT
TRBD2 TRBJ2-7 - TRBV7-9 16 CASSLQSGRQSYEQYF TGTGCCAGCAGCTTACAGAGCGGGAGGCAGTCCTACGAGCAGTACTTC
- TRBJ2-7 few TRBV2 14 CASSPTGQPYEQYF TGTGCCAGCAGTCCGACCGGACAGCCCTACGAGCAGTACTTC
- TRBJ2-2 - TRBV6-5 13 CASSTGNTGELFF TGTGCCAGCAGTACAGGGAACACCGGGGAGCTGTTTTTT
TRBD2 TRBJ2-3 once TRBV12-5 16 CASGLTSGRIQDTQYF TGTGCTAGTGGCCTAACTAGCGGGAGGATCCAAGATACGCAGTATTTT
- TRBJ1-6 - TRBV5-1 14 CASSLEQTNSPLHF TGCGCCAGCAGCTTGGAACAGACCAATTCACCCCTCCACTTT
- TRBJ2-7 once TRBV5-1 15 CASSLNPGARNEQYF TGCGCCAGCTCCCTAAATCCAGGGGCGAGGAACGAGCAGTACTTC
- TRBJ1-5 - TRBV30 13 CAWSVRSDQPQHF TGTGCCTGGAGTGTACGGTCGGATCAGCCCCAGCATTTT
TRBD1 TRBJ1-1 - TRBV5-1 14 CASSPRQGHTEAFF TGCGCCAGCAGCCCAAGACAGGGACACACTGAAGCTTTCTTT
- TRBJ2-7 - TRBV10-2 14 CASSESNRADEQYF TGCGCCAGCAGTGAGTCGAACAGGGCGGACGAGCAGTACTTC
- TRBJ1-5 - TRBV28 13 CASSLPDLAPQHF TGTGCCAGCAGTTTACCAGACTTAGCGCCCCAGCATTTT
TRBD1 TRBJ2-3 - TRBV9 15 CASSVPGQGRDTQYF TGTGCCAGCAGCGTTCCGGGACAGGGAAGAGATACGCAGTATTTT
- TRBJ2-5 - TRBV15 15 CATSRDLTHQETQYF TGTGCCACCAGCAGAGATCTTACACACCAAGAGACCCAGTACTTC
- TRBJ1-1 few TRBV7-2 13 CASSFGQLTEAFF TGTGCCAGCAGCTTTGGACAGCTCACTGAAGCTTTCTTT
TRBD2 TRBJ2-1 - TRBV7-3 14 CASSPIGGAREQFF TGTGCCAGCAGCCCAATCGGGGGGGCGAGAGAGCAGTTCTTC
- TRBJ1-1 - TRBV7-8 13 CASSLGQGTEAFF TGTGCCAGCAGCTTAGGTCAGGGGACTGAAGCTTTCTTT
TRBD2 TRBJ2-1 once TRBV7-8 15 CASSPVTSGTVEQFF TGTGCCAGCAGCCCAGTCACTAGCGGGACGGTTGAGCAGTTCTTC
TRBD1 TRBJ2-3 few TRBV5-1 15 CASSRTGGLTDTQYF TGCGCCAGCAGTAGGACAGGGGGCCTCACAGATACGCAGTATTTT